This T cell receptor (beta chain) was recovered during a study of blood T cell repertoires in COVID-19 (dated by TCRdb to about 2020). For the study in its entirety: Samples covering the acute and convalescent phases of COVID-19 were provided by collaborators in the United States, Italy and Spain. The prospective study material was composed of cDNA or gDNA derived from T cells, B-cell-depleted T cells, or PBMCs. Subjects who had been exposed to COVID-19, were actively infected with it, or had recovered from it provided the deeply sampled blood TCRbeta repertoires that made up the dataset. The repertoires were made available in a free public database intended to serve as a resource for research on the immune response to SARS-CoV-2. The samples were drawn from two sources: the first 160 participants of the ongoing ImmuneRACE study, and 1,254 subjects contributed by 6 global collaborators. The sample metadata nearly always contained a de-identified subject ID, COVID-19 status, age in years and sex. Where available, HLA class I and class II types were taken from metadata supplied by the sample provider and were not determined by assay-based typing. Study-level results and caveats: The quantity of clinical and demographic metadata differed by source and by participant and was supplied without curation.

Participants in the prospective study were aged about 18 to 100 years, lived in about two dozen United States geographic areas, and enrolled through a virtual design. Cohort assignment in the prospective study relied on participant-reported clinical history from a screening survey and a study questionnaire. Exposed participants had been in contact, within 2 weeks of entering the study, with a person who had a PCR-confirmed or clinician-diagnosed case of COVID-19. In the prospective study, mobile phlebotomists collected whole blood, serum and a nasopharyngeal or oropharyngeal swab from each participant. Prospective study participants could optionally give additional blood draws and questionnaires over an approximately two-month period. Before DNA extraction, prospective study blood samples were shipped either frozen or at room temperature. On this clone itself: Its binding antigen is unknown. No base quality information exists; no much larger clone differs at one position.

For CDR1 and CDR2, the germline V gene lists SGHTA and FQGNSA. CDR3 length: 16 amino acids, cysteine to phenylalanine. Left in the record is the CDR3 DNA by itself, 48 bases read in frame from the first base. V loses 1 base, J loses 8 bases, and the germline ends lie 20 bases apart. The immunoSEQ Assay, a bias-controlled multiplex PCR, was used to amplify TCRbeta CDR3 regions from genomic DNA. Per the original workflow: The number of nucleated cells in each sample was estimated by amplification of reference gene primers within the assay. To quantify the absolute abundance of each unique TCRbeta CDR3 rearrangement, sequence reads were collapsed and filtered. For each sample, productive Simpson clonality was calculated as the square root of Simpson's diversity index over productive rearrangements. This is the immuneACCESS table as TCRdb keeps it, with only in-frame sequences that have V and J called. A part of the clones is gone; compared with another copy, unresolved V genes explain less than half, and the rest is unexplained. For V, J and clone size, that table is used; D and trimming come from the DNA. The sample includes some 180,000 clones, with nearly 80% observed a single time. Under 15% of the sample is taken by the ten largest.

Sequencing used PBMCs or T cells enriched from blood (not recorded which). The receptor's source is a man aged 55 to 70 who had been exposed to COVID-19. The chain links TRBV7-2 with TRBJ1-2; a confident D gene designation cannot be given. The base sequence is TGTGCCAGCAGCTTAGGGGGTCGGGCAGCCGAGGGAGGCTACACCTTC. It is translated as CASSLGGRAAEGGYTF.